This TCR beta chain was sequenced for a study of blood T cell repertoires in COVID-19. In the study overall: Samples of COVID-19 (acute and convalescent) were obtained from the United States, Italy and Spain.

Original processing methods: Amplified reference gene primers provided the basis for estimating nucleated cell counts. Some clones are missing from TCRdb's copy, which holds only in-frame ones; the method was immunoSEQ multiplex PCR. That table supplies the V and J calls and clone size; D and trimming were determined from the DNA. The sample carries about 200,000 clones, about 83% recorded once. The CDR3 sequence is 16 residues long. Germline V CDR1 and CDR2: LGHDT, YNNKEL (reference sequence). V lost 0 bases and J lost 7; bases outside the gene matches: 9. Assignment of participants to cohorts was predicated upon participant-reported clinical history. Exposed enrollees encountered a COVID-19 case at some point within 2 weeks before study entry.

The chain carries TRBV3-1 (or the pseudogene TRBV3-2) and TRBJ1-2; 9 bases line up with TRBD1. Sequencing input: PBMCs or T cells enriched from blood (not recorded which). This TCR was recovered from a woman in her forties or fifties who had been exposed to COVID-19. CDR3 sequence: CASSQEAGQGWGGYTF. CDR3 bases: TGTGCCAGCAGCCAAGAGGCCGGACAGGGGTGGGGTGGCTACACCTTC.